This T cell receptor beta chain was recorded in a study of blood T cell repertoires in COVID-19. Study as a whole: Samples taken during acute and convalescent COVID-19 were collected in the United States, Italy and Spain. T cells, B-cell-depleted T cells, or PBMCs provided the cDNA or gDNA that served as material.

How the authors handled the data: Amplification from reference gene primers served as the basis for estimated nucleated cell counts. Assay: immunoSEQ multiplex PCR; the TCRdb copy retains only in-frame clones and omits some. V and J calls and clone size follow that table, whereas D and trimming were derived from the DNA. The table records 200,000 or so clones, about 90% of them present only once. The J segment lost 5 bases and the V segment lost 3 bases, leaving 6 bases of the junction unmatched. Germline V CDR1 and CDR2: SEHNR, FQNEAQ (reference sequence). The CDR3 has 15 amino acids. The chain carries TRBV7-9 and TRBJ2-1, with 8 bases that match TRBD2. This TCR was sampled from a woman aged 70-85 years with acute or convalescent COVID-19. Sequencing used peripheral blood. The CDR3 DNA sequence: TGTGCCAGCAGCTTCATCAGCGGGAGAAACAATGAGCAGTTCTTC. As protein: CASSFISGRNNEQFF.